Listed below are T cell receptor beta chains from one sample, sequenced in a study of blood T cell repertoires in COVID-19. Sequencing used immunoSEQ multiplex PCR; TCRdb keeps in-frame clones, though not all of them. The sample records about 210,000 clones, approximately 86% being singletons. Material: PBMCs or T cells enriched from blood (not recorded which). The source is a woman aged 40 to 50 with acute COVID-19. Both conserved end residues are part of each CDR3. The D gene is left open where the match is weak. Size is stated for part of the rows, as once, few or many counts, or as a class when the clone is expanded.

clone size,D gene,V gene,J gene,CDR3 DNA,CDR3 protein
.,TRBD1,TRBV19,TRBJ1-2,TGTGCCAGTAGTTCTTGGACAGGAGCTAACTATGGCTACACCTTC,CASSSWTGANYGYTF
.,.,TRBV19,TRBJ2-1,TGTGCCAGTACCTCCCGGGACTCAAAAGGCAATGAGCAGTTCTTC,CASTSRDSKGNEQFF
.,.,TRBV6-2/TRBV6-3,TRBJ2-3,TGTGCCAGCAGTTTCCAGAGGACAGAACCCACAGATACGCAGTATTTT,CASSFQRTEPTDTQYF
.,.,TRBV28,TRBJ1-1,TGTGCCAGCAGTCCGATCGTGGGGGCTACTGAAGCTTTCTTT,CASSPIVGATEAFF
.,.,TRBV28,TRBJ1-2,TGTGCCAGCAGTTCACAGGGATATGGCTACACCTTC,CASSSQGYGYTF
once,TRBD2,TRBV11-2,TRBJ2-1,TGTGCCAGCAGTCACGCCCTAGCGGGAGGGCGGGGGGGTGAGCAGTTCTTC,CASSHALAGGRGGEQFF
few,TRBD1,TRBV28,TRBJ1-6,TGTGCCAGCAGTCCTCAAGGGGGCGGGTTCGACTCACCCCTCCACTTT,CASSPQGGGFDSPLHF
.,.,TRBV3-1/TRBV3-2,TRBJ1-6,TGTGCCAGCAGCCAAGCCCGGGGGTTTAATTCACCCCTCCACTTT,CASSQARGFNSPLHF
.,TRBD2,TRBV7-8,TRBJ2-3,TGTGCCAGCAGCCCCGGGACTAGCAGTAATACGCAGTATTTT,CASSPGTSSNTQYF
.,TRBD1,TRBV28,TRBJ1-5,TGTGCCAGCAGTTTCTTCCGCGGGGACAGGGGGCCTCAGCCCCAGCATTTT,CASSFFRGDRGPQPQHF
.,.,TRBV28,TRBJ2-2,TGTGCCAGCAGACCCACTAGTGTAGCGACCGGGGAGCTGTTTTTT,CASRPTSVATGELFF
.,TRBD1,TRBV19,TRBJ1-2,TGTGCCAGTAGTATGGGGACAGGGGGCGACTATGGCTACACCTTC,CASSMGTGGDYGYTF
once,TRBD1,TRBV5-1,TRBJ2-1,TGCGCCAGCAGCGGGACAGGAGATGAGCAGTTCTTC,CASSGTGDEQFF
.,.,TRBV3-1/TRBV3-2,TRBJ2-5,TGTGCCAGCAGCCGCGGCCTAGGTCGGCAAGAGACCCAGTACTTC,CASSRGLGRQETQYF
.,.,TRBV12-3/TRBV12-4,TRBJ1-6,TGTGCCAGCAGTTTCGTTGAGAATTCACCCCTCCACTTT,CASSFVENSPLHF
.,.,TRBV5-1,TRBJ1-2,TGCGCCAGCAGGACGGGAGCTACCATCTATGGCTACACCTTC,CASRTGATIYGYTF
once,.,TRBV6-1,TRBJ1-5,TGTGCCAGCAGTGAAGGACGGGTTCTGCCCCAGCATTTT,CASSEGRVLPQHF
once,.,TRBV10-1,TRBJ2-7,TGCGCCAGCAGTGATTCCCCATCCCCCTACGAGCAGTACTTC,CASSDSPSPYEQYF
once,.,TRBV29-1,TRBJ1-2,TGCAGCGTTCCTACGCGTTATGGCTACACCTTC,CSVPTRYGYTF
few,TRBD2,TRBV19,TRBJ2-7,TGTGCCAGTAGTCAATTAGCGGGAGGGCCCTACGAGCAGTACTTC,CASSQLAGGPYEQYF
once,.,TRBV7-6,TRBJ2-7,TGTGCCAGCAGCCCAGGGGACGACGAGCAGTACTTC,CASSPGDDEQYF
few,.,TRBV25-1,TRBJ2-1,TGTGCCAGCGGGCGGGATCGAAATGAGCAGTTCTTC,CASGRDRNEQFF
.,.,TRBV7-9,TRBJ2-5,TGTGCCAGCAGCTTAATGGAGGGCAGGTCCGGTCGAGAGACCCAGTACTTC,CASSLMEGRSGRETQYF
.,TRBD2,TRBV10-3,TRBJ2-1,TGTGCCATCAGTGAGGGTCTAGCGGGAGGGTATGAGCAGTTCTTC,CAISEGLAGGYEQFF
.,.,TRBV2,TRBJ1-2,TGTGCCAGCAGTGCCCTCGGGGGTGGCGTCTCGGACTATGGCTACACCTTC,CASSALGGGVSDYGYTF
.,TRBD1,TRBV3-1/TRBV3-2,TRBJ2-7,TGTGCCAGCAGCCAAACAGGGACAGGGGGTTCTAACGAGCAGTACTTC,CASSQTGTGGSNEQYF
few,.,TRBV29-1,TRBJ2-7,TGCAGCGCCAATGCTCCCGCGCGGAACGAGCAGTACTTC,CSANAPARNEQYF
.,TRBD2,TRBV11-2,TRBJ2-1,TGTGCCAGCAGCCCGGGACTAGCTGCCTACAATGAGCAGTTCTTC,CASSPGLAAYNEQFF
.,.,TRBV7-9,TRBJ2-3,TGTGCCAGCAGCTTAAAGCGGAGCACAGATACGCAGTATTTT,CASSLKRSTDTQYF
.,.,TRBV3-1/TRBV3-2,TRBJ2-5,TGTGCCAGCAGCCAGGGAGCGTTGGAGACCCAGTACTTC,CASSQGALETQYF
.,.,TRBV5-1,TRBJ1-5,TGCGCCAGCAGCAAAAAGACGGAGGATAGCAATCAGCCCCAGCATTTC,CASSKKTEDSNQPQHF
.,TRBD1,TRBV7-9,TRBJ2-7,TGTGCCAGCAGCCCCTCGAGGACAGGGCTCTCCAGCTCCTACGAGCAGTACTTC,CASSPSRTGLSSSYEQYF
.,.,TRBV2,TRBJ2-2,TGTGCCAGCAGTGGGACAGTCTCCCCCGGGGAGCTGTTTTTT,CASSGTVSPGELFF
.,TRBD1,TRBV7-6,TRBJ1-3,TGTGCCAGCAGCCAGCGGGCCGGGACAGGGACTGGAAACACCATATATTTT,CASSQRAGTGTGNTIYF
.,.,TRBV5-5,TRBJ1-2,TGTGCCAGCAGCACCAGGGCTAACTATGGCTACACCTTC,CASSTRANYGYTF
.,.,TRBV9,TRBJ1-1,TGTGCCAGCAGCGTAGAACAGGGGAACACTGAAGCTTTCTTT,CASSVEQGNTEAFF
.,TRBD1,TRBV29-1,TRBJ1-5,TGCAGCGTCGGGACAGGTGGGTCGGGCAATCAGCCCCAGCATTTT,CSVGTGGSGNQPQHF
.,TRBD1,TRBV3-1/TRBV3-2,TRBJ2-7,TGTGCCAGCAGCCAAGGACAGGGGGCTTTAGGTCGTGGACAGTACTTC,CASSQGQGALGRGQYF
.,TRBD2,TRBV9,TRBJ2-1,TGTGCCAGCAGCGTAGCCGGGAGGGCCAGTGAGCAGTTCTTC,CASSVAGRASEQFF
few,.,TRBV7-9,TRBJ2-3,TGTGCCAGCAGCCAGGTCAGCGGGTCCCGCACAGATACGCAGTATTTT,CASSQVSGSRTDTQYF
.,TRBD1,TRBV19,TRBJ1-5,TGTGCCAGTACCCGGGACAGGGGGCTAGGTTTTGGTAGCAATCAGCCCCAGCATTTT,CASTRDRGLGFGSNQPQHF
.,.,TRBV19,TRBJ1-1,TGTGCCAGTAATGAGGGTCGGGGCACTGAAGCTTTCTTT,CASNEGRGTEAFF
.,.,TRBV5-6,TRBJ2-4,TGTGCCAGCAGCTTGGGGGGGCAGAACATTCAGTACTTC,CASSLGGQNIQYF
.,TRBD1,TRBV27,TRBJ2-7,TGTGCCAGCAGCCCGACAGGGGGTCACTACGAGCAGTACTTC,CASSPTGGHYEQYF
.,.,TRBV2,TRBJ1-3,TGTGCCAGCACAGGAGGAAGCGGAAACACCATATATTTT,CASTGGSGNTIYF
.,.,TRBV28,TRBJ2-3,TGTGCCAGCAGTCCATTTAGCGACCCCACAGATACGCAGTATTTT,CASSPFSDPTDTQYF